This T cell receptor beta chain was observed in a study of T-cell memory formation after mild COVID-19. General observations from the study: Clones contracting day 15 to 85 were balanced CD4/CD8; later expanders leaned CD4+. Researchers report contracting CD4+ clones mostly in CM and EM, with CD8+ clones in EMRA.

In TCRdb, the 5' RACE reads were re-called with MiXCR into one record per CDR3 protein. The sample lists 400,000 to 550,000 distinct CDR3 sequences, about 23% occurring once. Of note for this clonotype: Its antigen is unknown.

Specimen: PBMCs or a T cell subset sorted from them (not recorded which). This TCR derives from an adult woman who had mild COVID-19 (a few samples of this study predate the infection). Cell type and time point are not known.

For the CDR3, the DNA is TGCGCCAGCAAACGGGTAGCGGGTGGGGATACGCAGTATTTT. The encoded protein is CASKRVAGGDTQYF. This chain links TRBV4-3 with TRBJ2-3, with 7 nucleotides matching TRBD2. The V gene end was trimmed by 7 bases and the J gene end by 6 bases; junction bases not matched to a gene: 10. The CDR3 is 14 amino acids. CDR1 is LGHNA and CDR2 is YSLEER in the germline V gene.